This TCR beta chain was sequenced in a study of T cells after yellow fever vaccination. Study summary: In the case of low-cell-number fractions, SMART-Seq v4 Ultra Low Input was used for preparation.

TCRdb re-called the 5' RACE reads with MiXCR, one entry per CDR3 protein. The sample contains about 160,000 distinct CDR3 sequences, approximately 6.8% of which appear only once. CDR3 length equals 14 residues. Trimming left V 7 bases short and J 4 bases short, with 14 bases between. Germline loops: CDR1 SGHAT, CDR2 FQNNGV. Whole-study findings and limits: In FACS-sorted repertoires, abundant clonotypes from the bulk population could appear as contaminants.

As regards this clonotype: Its antigen is unidentified.

The TCR sequence derives from a man in his late teens or twenties who received the YFV17D yellow fever vaccine. The chain carries TRBV11-2 and TRBJ1-3; no definite D call. The sequenced sample was CD4+ T cells sorted from PBMCs, obtained 4 to 5 days after the first yellow fever vaccination. The CDR3 nucleotides read TGTGCCAGCAACTCTCGGGCCTCGGGAAACACCATATATTTT. It encodes CASNSRASGNTIYF. Complete variable domain (other parts from reference TRBV11-2 and TRBJ1-3): EAGVAQSPRYKIIEKRQSVAFWCNPISGHATLYWYQQILGQGPKLLIQFQNNGVVDDSQLPKDRFSAERLKGVDSTLKIQPAKLEDSAVYLCASNSRASGNTIYFGEGSWLTVV.